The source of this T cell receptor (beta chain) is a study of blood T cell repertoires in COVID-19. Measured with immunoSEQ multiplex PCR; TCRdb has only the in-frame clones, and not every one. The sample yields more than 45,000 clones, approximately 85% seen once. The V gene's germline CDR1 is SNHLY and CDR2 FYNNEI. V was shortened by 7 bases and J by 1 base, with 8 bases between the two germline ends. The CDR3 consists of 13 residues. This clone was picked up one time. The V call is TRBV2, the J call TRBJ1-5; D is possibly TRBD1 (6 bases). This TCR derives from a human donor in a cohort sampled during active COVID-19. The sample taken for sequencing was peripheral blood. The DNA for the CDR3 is TGTGCCAGCAATGGACAGAGCAATCAGCCCCAGCATTTT. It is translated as CASNGQSNQPQHF.